This T cell receptor (beta chain) originates from a study of CD8 T cells in ankylosing spondylitis. A quantitative 5'-RACE method, one with molecular barcodes, was used to make TCR beta libraries. One entry per CDR3 protein, called by TCRdb with MiXCR from the 5' RACE reads. In the table there are about 200,000 distinct CDR3 sequences, roughly 26% of which are singletons. Sequenced input: blood, either unsorted or a sorted T cell fraction (not recorded which). This clonotype originated in a male donor with ankylosing spondylitis or in good health (not recorded which).

The chain's CDR3 is CASTSTYNEQFF. The DNA for the CDR3 is TGTGCCAGCACCAGCACCTACAATGAGCAGTTCTTC. The rearrangement links TRBV6-5 to TRBJ2-1; unclear D gene. The CDR3 covers 12 residues. Germline lookup yields CDR1 MNHEY and CDR2 SVGAGI. Between the trimmed V and J ends, which lost 7 bases and 2 bases, there was a span of 6 bases.